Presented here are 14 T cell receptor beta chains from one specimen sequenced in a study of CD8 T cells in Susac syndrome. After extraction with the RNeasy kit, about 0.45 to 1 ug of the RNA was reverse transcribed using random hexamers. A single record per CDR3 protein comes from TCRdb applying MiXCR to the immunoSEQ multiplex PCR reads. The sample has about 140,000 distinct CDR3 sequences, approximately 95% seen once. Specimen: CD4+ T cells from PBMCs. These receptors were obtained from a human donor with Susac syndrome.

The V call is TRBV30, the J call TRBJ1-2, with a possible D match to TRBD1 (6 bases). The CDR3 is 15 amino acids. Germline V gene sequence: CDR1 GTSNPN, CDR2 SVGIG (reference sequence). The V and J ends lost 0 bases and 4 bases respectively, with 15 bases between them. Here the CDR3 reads CAWSVKGQNFYGYTF. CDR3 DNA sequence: TGTGCCTGGAGTGTAAAGGGACAAAACTTCTATGGCTACACCTTC.

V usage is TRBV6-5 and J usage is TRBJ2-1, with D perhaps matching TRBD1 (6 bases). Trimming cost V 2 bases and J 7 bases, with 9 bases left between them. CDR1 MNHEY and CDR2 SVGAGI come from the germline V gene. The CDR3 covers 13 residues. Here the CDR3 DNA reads TGTGCCAGCAGTTACCCACAGGGTAATGAGCAGTTCTTC. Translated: CASSYPQGNEQFF.

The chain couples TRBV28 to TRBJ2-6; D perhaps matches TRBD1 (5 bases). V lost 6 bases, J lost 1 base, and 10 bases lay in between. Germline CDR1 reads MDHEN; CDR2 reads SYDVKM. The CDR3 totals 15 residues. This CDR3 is CASSIRASGANVLTF. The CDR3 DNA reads TGTGCCAGCAGCATCAGGGCGTCTGGGGCCAACGTCCTGACTTTC.

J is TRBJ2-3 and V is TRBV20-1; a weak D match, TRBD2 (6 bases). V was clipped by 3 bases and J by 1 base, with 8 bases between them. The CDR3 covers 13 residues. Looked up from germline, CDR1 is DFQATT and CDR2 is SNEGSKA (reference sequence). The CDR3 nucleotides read TGCAGTGCTAGGGACTACCGCACAGATACGCAGTATTTT. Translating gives CSARDYRTDTQYF.

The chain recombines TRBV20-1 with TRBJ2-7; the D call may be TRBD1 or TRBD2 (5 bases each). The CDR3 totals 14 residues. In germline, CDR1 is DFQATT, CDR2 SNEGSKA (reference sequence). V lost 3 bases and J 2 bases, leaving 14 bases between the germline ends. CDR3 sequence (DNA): TGCAGTGCTAGGGGGCTAGCTAAGACCTACGAGCAGTACTTC. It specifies CSARGLAKTYEQYF.

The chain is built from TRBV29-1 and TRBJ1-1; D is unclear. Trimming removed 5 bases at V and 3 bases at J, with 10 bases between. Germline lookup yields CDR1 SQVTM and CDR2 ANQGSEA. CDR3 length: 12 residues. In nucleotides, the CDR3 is TGCAGCGTTCAGAGGGTATACACTGAAGCTTTCTTT. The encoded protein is CSVQRVYTEAFF.

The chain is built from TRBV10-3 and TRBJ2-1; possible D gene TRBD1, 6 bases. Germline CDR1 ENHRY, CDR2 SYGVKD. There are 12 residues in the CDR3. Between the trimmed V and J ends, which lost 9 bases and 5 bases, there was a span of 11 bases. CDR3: CAIKGQNNEQFF. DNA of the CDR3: TGTGCCATAAAAGGACAGAACAATGAGCAGTTCTTC.

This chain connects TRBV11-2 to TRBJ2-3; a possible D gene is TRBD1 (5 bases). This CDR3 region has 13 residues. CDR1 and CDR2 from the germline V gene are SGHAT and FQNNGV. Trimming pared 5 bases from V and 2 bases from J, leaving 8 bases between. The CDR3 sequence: CASSLGHTDTQYF. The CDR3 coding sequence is TGTGCCAGCAGCCTAGGACACACAGATACGCAGTATTTT.

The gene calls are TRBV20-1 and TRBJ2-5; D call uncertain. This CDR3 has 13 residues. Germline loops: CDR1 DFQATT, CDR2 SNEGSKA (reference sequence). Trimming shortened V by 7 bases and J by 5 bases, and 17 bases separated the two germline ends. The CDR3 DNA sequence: TGCAGTGGCCTAAGGTCCGGGCGGGAGACCCAGTACTTC. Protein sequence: CSGLRSGRETQYF.

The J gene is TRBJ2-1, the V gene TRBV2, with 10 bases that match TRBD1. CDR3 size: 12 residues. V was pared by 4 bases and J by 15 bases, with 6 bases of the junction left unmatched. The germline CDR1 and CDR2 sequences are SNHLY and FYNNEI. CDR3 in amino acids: CASSGRTGGSFF. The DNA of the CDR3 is TGTGCCAGCAGTGGTCGGACAGGGGGGTCGTTCTTC.

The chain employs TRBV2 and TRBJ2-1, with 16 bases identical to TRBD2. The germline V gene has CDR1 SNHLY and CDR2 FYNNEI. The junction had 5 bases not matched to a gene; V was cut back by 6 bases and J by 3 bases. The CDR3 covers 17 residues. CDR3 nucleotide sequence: TGTGCCAGCAGGGGACTAGCGGGGGGGCCTAACTACAATGAGCAGTTCTTC. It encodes CASRGLAGGPNYNEQFF.

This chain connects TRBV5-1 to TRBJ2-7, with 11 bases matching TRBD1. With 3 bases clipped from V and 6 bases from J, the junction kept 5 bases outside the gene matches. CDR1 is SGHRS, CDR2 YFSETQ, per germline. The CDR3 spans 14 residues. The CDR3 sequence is CASSSGQGATEQYF. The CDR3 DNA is TGCGCCAGCAGCTCCGGACAGGGGGCTACCGAGCAGTACTTC.

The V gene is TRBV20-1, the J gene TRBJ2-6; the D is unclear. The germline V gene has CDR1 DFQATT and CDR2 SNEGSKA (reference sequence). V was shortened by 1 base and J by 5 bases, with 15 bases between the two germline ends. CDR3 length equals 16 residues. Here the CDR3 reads CSARGGSALRANVLTF. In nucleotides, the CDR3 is TGCAGTGCTAGAGGTGGCAGCGCCCTACGGGCCAACGTCCTGACTTTC.

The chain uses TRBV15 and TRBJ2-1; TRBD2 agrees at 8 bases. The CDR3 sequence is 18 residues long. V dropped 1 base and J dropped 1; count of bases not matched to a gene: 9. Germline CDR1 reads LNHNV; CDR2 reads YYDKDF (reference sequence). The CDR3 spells CATSRGRRGGGSYNEQFF. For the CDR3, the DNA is TGTGCCACCAGCAGAGGTCGGCGGGGCGGGGGGTCCTACAATGAGCAGTTCTTC.